This T cell receptor beta chain was observed in a study of blood T cell repertoires in COVID-19. The germline CDR1 and CDR2 sequences are SEHNR and FQNEAQ (reference sequence). The CDR3 sequence is 18 residues long. With V trimmed by 4 bases and J by 0 bases, 11 bases remained unmatched. TCRdb's table, derived via immunoSEQ multiplex PCR, lists solely in-frame clones and lacks some. The profile covers roughly 200,000 clones, with around four fifths appearing a single time and approximately 8% taken by the ten largest. This sequence joins TRBV7-9 and TRBJ1-4, with 7 bases that match TRBD1. The TCR was taken from a woman at least 80 years old with COVID-19, enrolled during active disease. Sequences were obtained from peripheral blood. CDR3: CASSSLQGFWATNEKLFF. The CDR3 bases are TGTGCCAGCAGCTCCTTACAGGGGTTTTGGGCAACTAATGAAAAACTGTTTTTT.